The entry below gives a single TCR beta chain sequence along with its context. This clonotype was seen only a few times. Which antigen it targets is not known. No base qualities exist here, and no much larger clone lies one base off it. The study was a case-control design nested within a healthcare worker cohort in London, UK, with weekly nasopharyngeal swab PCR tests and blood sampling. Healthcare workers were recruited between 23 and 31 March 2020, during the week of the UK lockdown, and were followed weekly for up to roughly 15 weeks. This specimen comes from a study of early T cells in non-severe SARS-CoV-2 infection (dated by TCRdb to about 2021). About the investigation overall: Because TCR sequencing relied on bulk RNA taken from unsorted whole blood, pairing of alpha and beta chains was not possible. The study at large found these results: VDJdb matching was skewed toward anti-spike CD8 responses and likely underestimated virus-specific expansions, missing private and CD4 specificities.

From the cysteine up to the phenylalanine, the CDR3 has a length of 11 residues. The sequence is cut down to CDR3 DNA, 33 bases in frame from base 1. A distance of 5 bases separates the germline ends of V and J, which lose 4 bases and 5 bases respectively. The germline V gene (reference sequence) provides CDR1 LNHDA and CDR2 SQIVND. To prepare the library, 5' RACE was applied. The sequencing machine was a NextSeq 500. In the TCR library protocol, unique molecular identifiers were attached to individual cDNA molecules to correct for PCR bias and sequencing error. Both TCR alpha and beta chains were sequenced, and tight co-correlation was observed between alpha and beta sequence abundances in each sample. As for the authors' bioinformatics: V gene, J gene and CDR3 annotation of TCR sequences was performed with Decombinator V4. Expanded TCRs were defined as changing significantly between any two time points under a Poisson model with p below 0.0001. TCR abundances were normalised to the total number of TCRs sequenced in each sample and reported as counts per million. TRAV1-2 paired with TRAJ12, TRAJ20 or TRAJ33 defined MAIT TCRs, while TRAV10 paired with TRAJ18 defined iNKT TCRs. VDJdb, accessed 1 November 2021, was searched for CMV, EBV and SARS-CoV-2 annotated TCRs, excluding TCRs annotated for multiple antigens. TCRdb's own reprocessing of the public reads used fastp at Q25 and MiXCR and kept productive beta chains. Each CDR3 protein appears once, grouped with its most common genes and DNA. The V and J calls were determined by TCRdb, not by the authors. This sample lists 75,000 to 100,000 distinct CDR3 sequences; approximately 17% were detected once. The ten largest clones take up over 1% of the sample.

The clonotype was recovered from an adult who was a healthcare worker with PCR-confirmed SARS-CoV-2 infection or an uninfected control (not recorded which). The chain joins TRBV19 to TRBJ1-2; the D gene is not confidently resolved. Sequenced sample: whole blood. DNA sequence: TGTGCCAGTAGTAGAGAGTATGGCTACACCTTC. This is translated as CASSREYGYTF.